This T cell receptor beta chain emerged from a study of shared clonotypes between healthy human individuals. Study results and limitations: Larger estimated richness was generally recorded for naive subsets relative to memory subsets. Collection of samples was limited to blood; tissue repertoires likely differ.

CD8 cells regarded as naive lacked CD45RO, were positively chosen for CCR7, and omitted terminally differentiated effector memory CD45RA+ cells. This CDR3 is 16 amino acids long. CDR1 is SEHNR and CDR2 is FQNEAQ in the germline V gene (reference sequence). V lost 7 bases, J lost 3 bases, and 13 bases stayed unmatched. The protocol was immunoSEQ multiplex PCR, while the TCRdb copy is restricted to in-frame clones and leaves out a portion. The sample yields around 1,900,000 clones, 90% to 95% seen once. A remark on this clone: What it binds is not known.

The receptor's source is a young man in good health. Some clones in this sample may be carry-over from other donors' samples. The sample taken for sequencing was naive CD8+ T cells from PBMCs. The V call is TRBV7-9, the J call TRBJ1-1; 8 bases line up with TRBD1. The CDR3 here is CASTPYDRGLYTEAFF. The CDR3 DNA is TGTGCCAGCACCCCGTATGACAGGGGTCTGTACACTGAAGCTTTCTTT.